This entry is about one T cell receptor beta chain. These data are taken from a study of radiation and T cells in renal cell carcinoma. CDR3 length: 14 amino acids. Germline V gives CDR1 SGDLS, CDR2 YYNGEE. V dropped 4 bases and J dropped 2; count of bases not matched to a gene: 4. The method was immunoSEQ multiplex PCR; TCRdb's version includes in-frame clones alone and lacks a portion of them. The sample records about 100,000 clones, around 83% being singletons. Time point described: blood 4 weeks post-SBRT, at nephrectomy. This sample's treatment: 15 Gy SBRT to primary tumor, nephrectomy 4 weeks later. Nephrectomy followed 15 Gy stereotactic body radiation by 4 weeks. This renal cell carcinoma was of the clear cell type.

The sequenced sample was blood, obtained from a patient whose treatment included radiotherapy and nephrectomy. This chain connects TRBV9 to TRBJ1-2, with 8 bases lining up with TRBD1. This receptor was taken from a man between 60 and 75 years old with renal cell carcinoma. CDR3 sequence reads: CASSNGQGNYGYTF. The CDR3 DNA follows: TGTGCCAGCAGCAATGGACAGGGAAACTATGGCTACACCTTC.